Each of the 2 T cell receptor beta chains below was sequenced from the same sample in a study of control samples from healthy donors and cancer patients. Profiled with immunoSEQ multiplex PCR; TCRdb holds only in-frame clones, not every one. The sample has about 140,000 clones; about 89% are singletons. The sample comprised blood. Receptor source: a man between 18 and 29 years old in good health.

This chain joins TRBV19 and TRBJ1-6; TRBD1 matches at 9 bases. Germline V gene data show CDR1 as LNHDA and CDR2 as SQIVND (reference sequence). This CDR3 has 15 amino acids. The V and J ends lost 4 bases and 10 bases, in that order; junction bases with no gene match: 8. The CDR3 nucleotides read TGTGCCAGTAGTACCCGGACAGGGGCGAGATCACCCCTCCACTTT. This gives the protein CASSTRTGARSPLHF.

This sequence joins TRBV4-2 and TRBJ1-1; D call uncertain. Germline CDR1 LGHNA, CDR2 YNFKEQ. This CDR3 comprises 17 residues. V was pared by 0 bases and J by 0 bases, with 14 bases between. The chain's CDR3 is CASSQDGSNEMNTEAFF. CDR3 DNA: TGTGCCAGCAGCCAAGATGGGTCCAATGAGATGAACACTGAAGCTTTCTTT.